The 22 T cell receptor beta chains presented below share a single source sample, sequenced in a study of patients and donors after allogeneic stem cell transplantation. TCRdb called the RT-PCR reads again in MiXCR, with one record for every CDR3 protein. This table holds some 880,000 distinct CDR3 sequences, under 20% found once. The sample taken for sequencing was blood, either unsorted or a sorted T cell fraction (not recorded which). These receptors all come from a human donor who was either an allogeneic HSCT recipient or a stem cell or donor lymphocyte infusion donor (not recorded which). It is not recorded whose cells these are; they may come from a transplant donor.

This clonotype has ten or more counts. The chain combines TRBV20-1 with TRBJ1-4; D not resolved. Germline V gene data show CDR1 as DFQATT and CDR2 as SNEGSKA (reference sequence). V gave up 2 bases and J gave up 8 bases, with 3 bases separating them. The CDR3 loop spans 10 amino acids. In DNA form, the CDR3 reads TGCAGTGCTAGATACGAAAAACTGTTTTTT. Protein sequence: CSARYEKLFF.

This clonotype was found many times. The V and J genes are TRBV4-3 and TRBJ1-2; 7 bases map to TRBD1. Looked up from germline, CDR1 is LGHNA and CDR2 is YSLEER. This CDR3 has 15 residues. The J segment lost 0 bases and the V segment lost 6 bases, leaving 7 bases of the junction unmatched. CDR3 DNA sequence: TGCGCCAGCAGGGGGGACAGATCTCCTAACTATGGCTACACCTTC. Its translation is CASRGDRSPNYGYTF.

The chain is built from TRBV20-1 and TRBJ2-7; 9 bases are a match to TRBD1. There are 12 residues in the CDR3. Germline V gives CDR1 DFQATT, CDR2 SNEGSKA (reference sequence). V lost 6 bases, J lost 5 bases, and 5 bases stayed unmatched. The CDR3: CSAPDRGNEQYF. As DNA, the CDR3 is TGCAGTGCGCCGGACAGGGGCAACGAGCAGTACTTC.

This clonotype has just a few counts. The rearrangement joins TRBV6-1 to TRBJ2-7, with TRBD2 as a possible D gene (6 bases). CDR1 is MNHNS, CDR2 SASEGT, per germline. V dropped 9 bases and J dropped 4 bases, with 25 bases sitting between them. The CDR3 loop spans 16 amino acids. CDR3 nucleotides: TGTGCCAGTTCGGCGGGGCCGCTCGGGTCTGAATACGAGCAGTACTTC. Its translation is CASSAGPLGSEYEQYF.

This clonotype was recorded many times. The chain employs TRBV15 and TRBJ1-2; no reliable D call. The V gene's germline CDR1 is LNHNV and CDR2 YYDKDF (reference sequence). V lost 0 bases and J 2 bases, leaving 13 bases between the germline ends. The CDR3 length is 16 residues. The CDR3 sequence: CATSRDLAASNYGYTF. In DNA, the CDR3 is TGTGCCACCAGCAGAGATTTAGCGGCTTCCAACTATGGCTACACCTTC.

This clonotype was picked up a small number of times. This chain links TRBV12-3 or TRBV12-4 with TRBJ1-1; possible D gene TRBD1, 5 bases. This CDR3 has 14 amino acids. Deletions cut 3 bases from V and 1 base from J, with 9 bases between. CDR3 in amino acids: CASSFHGQNTEAFF. The CDR3 DNA is TGTGCCAGCAGTTTCCACGGACAGAACACTGAAGCTTTCTTT.

V and J are TRBV2 and TRBJ2-7; 8 bases fit TRBD2. The CDR3 sequence is 15 residues long. Germline V gene sequence: CDR1 SNHLY, CDR2 FYNNEI. The V segment lost 7 bases and the J segment 1 base; nucleotides outside the gene matches: 9. The CDR3 nucleotides read TGTGCCAGCACCGAAGGTACTAGCGGTTCCTACGAGCAGTACTTC. Protein product: CASTEGTSGSYEQYF.

In its sample, this clonotype was seen a few times. V usage is TRBV20-1 and J usage is TRBJ1-2; 8 bases fit TRBD1. The V and J ends lost 0 bases and 7 bases, in that order; junction bases with no gene match: 4. The germline V gene encodes CDR1 DFQATT and CDR2 SNEGSKA (reference sequence). This CDR3 spans 13 amino acids. The CDR3 here is CSARDRGLGGYTF. The CDR3 region has the DNA TGCAGTGCTAGAGACAGGGGGCTAGGTGGCTACACCTTC.

The V call is TRBV28, the J call TRBJ1-4; no clear D gene. Germline V CDR1 and CDR2: MDHEN, SYDVKM. Trimming stripped 8 bases from V and 7 bases from J, with 14 bases between. There are 13 residues in the CDR3. The CDR3 reads CASLPGRVEKLFF. DNA for the CDR3: TGTGCCAGCCTCCCAGGTCGGGTTGAAAAACTGTTTTTT.

This chain connects TRBV12-3 or TRBV12-4 to TRBJ1-2, with D hard to call. V shed 3 bases and J shed 0 bases, with 14 bases lying between them. The CDR3 length is 16 residues. CDR3 residues: CASSLGSHGANYGYTF. The CDR3, as DNA: TGTGCCAGCAGTTTGGGATCACATGGAGCTAACTATGGCTACACCTTC.

V gene TRBV12-3 or TRBV12-4 combines with J gene TRBJ1-5; D ambiguous. Trimming stripped 3 bases from V and 5 bases from J, with 14 bases between. The CDR3 covers 15 residues. The chain's CDR3 is CASSFGRMLDQPQHF. DNA for the CDR3: TGTGCCAGCAGTTTTGGGAGAATGTTGGATCAGCCCCAGCATTTT.

This clonotype was observed a few times. J is TRBJ2-2 and V is TRBV5-1, with 11 bases that match TRBD1. V lost 4 bases to trimming and J lost 3 bases; unmatched junction nucleotides: 5. Per the germline V gene, CDR1 is SGHRS and CDR2 is YFSETQ. This CDR3 contains 16 residues. Here the CDR3 reads CASSPWTGGDTGELFF. The CDR3 DNA follows: TGCGCCAGCAGCCCATGGACAGGGGGCGACACCGGGGAGCTGTTTTTT. The entire variable domain, with the rest obtained from reference TRBV5-1 and TRBJ2-2, is as follows: KAGVTQTPRYLIKTRGQQVTLSCSPISGHRSVSWYQQTPGQGLQFLFEYFSETQRNKGNFPGRFSGRQFSNSRSEMNVSTLELGDSALYLCASSPWTGGDTGELFFGEGSRLTVL.

The V gene is TRBV5-1, the J gene TRBJ1-1; unclear D gene. Germline V gene lookup returns CDR1 SGHRS and CDR2 YFSETQ. The CDR3 is 14 amino acids. V was shortened by 5 bases and J by 0 bases, with 11 bases between the two germline ends. Here the CDR3 reads CASSNWQLNTEAFF. In nucleotides, the CDR3 is TGCGCCAGCAGTAATTGGCAGCTGAACACTGAAGCTTTCTTT.

The table lists this clonotype with many counts. This chain links TRBV15 with TRBJ2-2; 10 bases are a match to TRBD1. Losses at the gene ends were 6 bases for V and 6 bases for J; bases not matched to a gene: 7. Germline V gene sequence: CDR1 LNHNV, CDR2 YYDKDF (reference sequence). The CDR3 extends over 15 amino acids. The CDR3 region is CATRTGQGRAGELFF. CDR3 DNA sequence: TGTGCCACCAGAACGGGACAGGGGAGGGCCGGGGAGCTGTTTTTT.

The chain recombines TRBV7-9 with TRBJ2-7; 8 positions match TRBD1. Germline lookup yields CDR1 SEHNR and CDR2 FQNEAQ (reference sequence). The trim removed 1 base at V and 6 bases at J, leaving 8 bases unmatched. CDR3 length: 15 residues. CDR3 nucleotides: TGTGCCAGCAGCTTAGTCCAGGGGGCGCGTCCCGAGCAGTACTTC. Its translation is CASSLVQGARPEQYF.

This sequence joins TRBV6-2 or TRBV6-3 and TRBJ1-2; D is unresolved. Trimming shortened V by 0 bases and J by 4 bases, and 9 bases separated the two germline ends. The CDR3 consists of 14 residues. In germline, CDR1 is MNHEY, CDR2 SVGEGT. The CDR3 loop is CASSYSDGRYGYTF. CDR3 nucleotide sequence: TGTGCCAGCAGTTACTCAGACGGGCGCTATGGCTACACCTTC.

The rearrangement joins TRBV3-1 to TRBJ1-5, with D possibly matching TRBD1 (6 bases). V was cut by 0 bases and J by 11 bases, with 23 bases left in between. Per germline, CDR1 LGHDT and CDR2 YNNKEL (reference sequence). There are 17 residues in the CDR3. The CDR3 DNA sequence: TGTGCCAGCAGCCAAGATCGCCCGGGACACCCGGAATGGGCCCAGCATTTT. Translated: CASSQDRPGHPEWAQHF.

This clonotype appeared a single time. This chain links TRBV2 with TRBJ2-1; perhaps TRBD1 as D (7 bases). V dropped 11 bases and J dropped 15 bases, with 23 bases sitting between them. CDR1 is SNHLY and CDR2 is FYNNEI in the germline V gene. CDR3 size: 12 residues. The CDR3 DNA reads as TGTGCCGGGCAGGGGGGCAGACCTAAGGCGTTCTTC. Encoded protein: CAGQGGRPKAFF.

This clonotype occurred a few times. The rearrangement uses TRBV29-1 and TRBJ2-1, with 9 bases matching TRBD2. Germline loops: CDR1 SQVTM, CDR2 ANQGSEA. This CDR3 has 14 amino acids. The junction had 13 bases not matched to a gene; V was cut back by 7 bases and J by 9 bases. The CDR3 reads CSAGPRGRGAEQFF. The CDR3 nucleotides read TGCAGCGCTGGACCGCGCGGGAGGGGGGCTGAGCAGTTCTTC.

V is TRBV4-2 and J is TRBJ1-6; 10 positions agree with TRBD1. This CDR3 comprises 16 residues. The germline gives CDR1 LGHNA, CDR2 YNFKEQ. Trimming cost V 5 bases and J 8 bases; bases outside gene matches: 9. CDR3 bases: TGTGCCAGCAGCGAGTCGGGACAGGGGAAACATTCACCCCTCCACTTT. Protein product: CASSESGQGKHSPLHF.

The rearrangement links TRBV25-1 to TRBJ2-7, with TRBD1 matching over 8 bases. The germline V gene has CDR1 MGHDK and CDR2 SYGVNS. The CDR3 totals 12 residues. The V gene end was trimmed by 7 bases and the J gene end by 7 bases; junction bases not matched to a gene: 6. CDR3 DNA sequence: TGTGCCAGCACAGGGGGCCGAGGGGAGCAGTACTTC. Its protein product is CASTGGRGEQYF.

This clonotype was seen a few times. The chain carries TRBV20-1 and TRBJ1-5, with TRBD1 as a possible D gene (6 bases). Germline loops: CDR1 DFQATT, CDR2 SNEGSKA (reference sequence). This CDR3 contains 14 residues. Between the trimmed V and J ends, which lost 6 bases and 9 bases, there was a span of 21 bases. CDR3 bases: TGCAGTGCCAGTCCCGGGGGCTCGGGCGGGCCCCAGCATTTT. Residues: CSASPGGSGGPQHF.